The T cell receptor (beta chain) under discussion was sequenced for a study of post-analysis software for immune sequencing data. J gave up 5 bases and V 4 bases, and 10 bases lay outside the gene matches. This CDR3 spans 15 amino acids. Germline loops: CDR1 MNHEY, CDR2 SVGAGI. Findings and caveats of the study: Patients with multiple sclerosis recorded significantly lower normalized Chao1 diversity than controls, the study found. Those samples that were prepared in the same batch co-clustered strongly by F measure. Patients carried five TRBV segments more frequently than controls did, and TRBV5-6, TRBV5-1 and TRBV20-1 were among them.

Unique molecular identifiers had been added to the TCR beta cDNA libraries. TCRdb reprocessed the PCR reads via MiXCR and lists one record per CDR3 protein. The sample has roughly 600,000 distinct CDR3 sequences, around 40% seen once. Of note for this clonotype: What it binds is not known.

Sample: blood. The chain couples TRBV6-5 to TRBJ1-2; TRBD1 aligns across 7 bases. The sequence came from a girl aged 10 to 17 with multiple sclerosis. CDR3 sequence: CASSSKDRSVYGYTF. DNA of the CDR3: TGTGCCAGCAGTTCAAAGGACAGGAGTGTTTATGGCTACACCTTC.